The 22 T cell receptor beta chains presented below share a single source sample, sequenced in a study of blood T cells in healthy people across ages. With a J-beta primer mix and a sample-barcoded 5' primer, a second PCR ran 7 to 11 cycles. TCRdb re-called the 5' RACE reads with MiXCR, one entry per CDR3 protein. This sample has roughly 800,000 distinct CDR3 sequences, with 53% found just once. Sequences were obtained from blood. The receptor source for this set is a man older than 75 in good health.

The chain uses TRBV6-6 and TRBJ2-3, with D perhaps TRBD1 (5 bases). This CDR3 has 15 residues. CDR1 and CDR2 (germline): MNHNY, SVGAGI (reference sequence). Trimming removed 8 bases at V and 14 bases at J, with 29 bases between. CDR3 nucleotides: TGTGCCAGCTTCACCGAAGAAAGGGGATCCAGATACGCGTATTTT. Translated: CASFTEERGSRYAYF.

This clonotype appeared a single time. The genes are TRBV13 and TRBJ2-5, with a tentative D call TRBD2 (5 bases). Germline values: CDR1 PRHDT, CDR2 FYEKMQ (reference sequence). The CDR3 spans 13 residues. Trimming removed 2 bases at V and 7 bases at J, with 11 bases between. This CDR3 reads CASSLRGLGTQYF. The DNA of the CDR3 is TGTGCCAGCAGCTTACGGGGTTTAGGGACCCAGTACTTC.

The genes are TRBV11-3 and TRBJ2-7; 7 bases agree with TRBD2. The V gene end was trimmed by 5 bases and the J gene end by 7 bases; junction bases not matched to a gene: 8. Germline loops: CDR1 SGHNT, CDR2 YENEEA. CDR3 length: 13 residues. CDR3 sequence (DNA): TGTGCCAGCAGCGAGGCTATCGGGGGGGAGCAGTACTTC. It yields the protein CASSEAIGGEQYF. The full variable domain, rest sourced from reference TRBV11-3 and TRBJ2-7, is EAGVVQSPRYKIIEKKQPVAFWCNPISGHNTLYWYLQNLGQGPELLIRYENEEAVDDSQLPKDRFSAERLKGVDSTLKIQPAELGDSAVYLCASSEAIGGEQYFGPGTRLTVT.

The CDR3 sequence: CSARWGTSGRASYEQYF. CDR3 coding DNA: TGCAGTGCTAGGTGGGGGACTAGCGGGAGGGCCTCTTACGAGCAGTACTTC. The rearrangement uses TRBV20-1 and TRBJ2-7; 16 bases are shared with TRBD2. V lost 3 bases, J lost 4 bases, and 9 bases stayed unmatched. Looked up from germline, CDR1 is DFQATT and CDR2 is SNEGSKA (reference sequence). This CDR3 has 17 residues.

V gene TRBV28 combines with J gene TRBJ2-7, with 8 bases matching TRBD1. This CDR3 comprises 14 residues. Trimming took 7 bases from V and 7 from J; bases not matched to a gene: 12. Germline CDR1 reads MDHEN; CDR2 reads SYDVKM. CDR3 sequence (DNA): TGTGCCAGCACATCCCCCAGGGACAGGCAAGAGCAGTACTTC. This sequence encodes CASTSPRDRQEQYF.

The DNA for the CDR3 is TGCAGTGCTAGAGATTGGGGGACGGGAGGGCGGGACGAGCAGTACTTC. Encoded protein: CSARDWGTGGRDEQYF. This chain joins TRBV20-1 and TRBJ2-5, with 8 bases aligning to TRBD2. Matching the DNA end better, TRBJ2-7 makes the J call doubtful. There are 16 residues in the CDR3. Germline V CDR1 and CDR2: DFQATT, SNEGSKA (reference sequence).

The chain combines TRBV7-2 with TRBJ2-1; TRBD2 aligns across 10 bases. Germline-derived CDR1 and CDR2 are SGHTA and FQGNSA. V gave up 5 bases and J gave up 8 bases; unmatched junction bases: 9. The CDR3 is 15 amino acids. The CDR3 DNA sequence: TGTGCCAGCAGCCGAGCGGGAGGGCCCTCGGATGAGCAGTTCTTC. It codes for CASSRAGGPSDEQFF.

This clonotype was seen once. Here the CDR3 reads CASSLVGGRANEQFF. In nucleotides, the CDR3 is TGTGCCAGCAGCTTGGTTGGCGGGAGGGCGAATGAGCAGTTCTTC. V and J are TRBV5-4 and TRBJ2-1; TRBD2 aligns across 9 bases. V lost 0 bases, J lost 7 bases, and 5 bases stayed unmatched. The CDR3 loop spans 15 amino acids. Germline V gives CDR1 SGHNT, CDR2 YYREEE (reference sequence).

The chain carries TRBV9 and TRBJ2-1; the match to TRBD2 covers 8 bases. The CDR3 is 17 residues long. Per germline, CDR1 SGDLS and CDR2 YYNGEE. The ends lost 0 bases at V and 6 bases at J; junction bases unmatched: 11. In nucleotides, the CDR3 is TGTGCCAGCAGCGTAGCGGGAGGGGGGAGAGTTATCAATGAGCAGTTCTTC. As protein: CASSVAGGGRVINEQFF.

Only a few counts were recorded for this clonotype. The genes are TRBV29-1 and TRBJ2-1, with D possibly matching TRBD2 (6 bases). CDR1 SQVTM and CDR2 ANQGSEA come from the germline V gene. V gave up 7 bases and J gave up 2 bases, with 15 bases separating them. CDR3 length equals 14 residues. This chain's CDR3 is CSGRVRGPYNEQFF. The CDR3, as DNA: TGCAGCGGGAGGGTCCGAGGGCCCTACAATGAGCAGTTCTTC.

A few counts support this clonotype. This chain links TRBV29-1 with TRBJ1-4; TRBD1 might be the D (6 bases). The CDR3 consists of 12 residues. Per germline, CDR1 SQVTM and CDR2 ANQGSEA. V shed 7 bases and J shed 8 bases, with 14 bases lying between them. The CDR3 is CSGLQGEEKLFF. DNA of the CDR3: TGCAGCGGGCTACAGGGTGAAGAAAAACTGTTTTTT.

As regards this clonotype: A read error may produce the germline difference seen at one junction end. The rearrangement joins TRBV2 to TRBJ1-2, with D possibly matching TRBD1 (5 bases). CDR3 length equals 14 residues. Germline values: CDR1 SNHLY, CDR2 FYNNEI. CDR3 residues: CVSSLRGGDYGYTF. The CDR3 coding sequence is TGTGTCAGCAGCTTGAGGGGCGGAGACTATGGCTACACCTTC.

This clonotype was found a few times. V gene TRBV20-1 combines with J gene TRBJ2-1, with 7 bases fitting TRBD2. The V gene end was trimmed by 5 bases and the J gene end by 5 bases; junction bases not matched to a gene: 12. CDR1 and CDR2 from the germline V gene are DFQATT and SNEGSKA (reference sequence). The CDR3 consists of 15 residues. CDR3 bases: TGCAGTGCTCCGGAAGCGGGGACCCACAACAATGAGCAGTTCTTC. Translated, it gives CSAPEAGTHNNEQFF.

The chain joins TRBV6-5 to TRBJ2-3; D might be TRBD2 (5 bases). Deletions cut 6 bases from V and 8 bases from J, with 18 bases between. Germline assignment: CDR1 MNHEY and CDR2 SVGAGI. The CDR3 loop spans 14 amino acids. This chain's CDR3 is CASRPGLIWGTQYF. CDR3 in DNA: TGTGCCAGCAGACCTGGACTGATTTGGGGTACGCAGTATTTT.

V gene TRBV5-1 combines with J gene TRBJ2-1; the D is unclear. The V gene's germline CDR1 is SGHRS and CDR2 YFSETQ. V lost 2 bases to trimming and J lost 8 bases, with 8 bases between them. This CDR3 contains 12 residues. The CDR3 sequence: CASSFVRDEQFF. CDR3 coding DNA: TGCGCCAGCAGCTTCGTGAGAGATGAGCAGTTCTTC.

This clonotype was seen a few times. The V gene is TRBV5-1, the J gene TRBJ2-1; the D gene could be TRBD1 or TRBD2 (5 bases each). CDR1 and CDR2 from the germline V gene are SGHRS and YFSETQ. V shed 3 bases and J shed 8 bases, with 18 bases lying between them. The CDR3 is 15 residues long. The CDR3 DNA reads as TGCGCCAGCAGCTACCGGGGCCCGCAGGGCGATGAGCAGTTCTTC. Amino acids: CASSYRGPQGDEQFF.

J is TRBJ2-5 and V is TRBV7-9; TRBD1 matches at 8 bases. This CDR3 has 16 amino acids. Germline V gene data show CDR1 as SEHNR and CDR2 as FQNEAQ (reference sequence). Trimming at V came to 4 bases and at J to 2 bases, leaving 9 bases not matched to a gene. DNA for the CDR3: TGTGCCAGCAGCTCCGGCGGCAGGGGGCGTCAAGAGACCCAGTACTTC. Residues: CASSSGGRGRQETQYF.

This clonotype showed up just a few times. The DNA for the CDR3 is TGCAGTGCTAGGGGGACTCCGTTATCCGAGCAGTACTTC. Its translation is CSARGTPLSEQYF. The chain joins TRBV20-1 to TRBJ2-7; a possible D gene is TRBD2 (6 bases). The germline V and J ends were trimmed by 3 bases and 6 bases, with 15 bases remaining between them. The germline V gene has CDR1 DFQATT and CDR2 SNEGSKA (reference sequence). The CDR3 totals 13 residues.

The sample holds a few counts of this clonotype. The chain joins TRBV7-2 to TRBJ1-2, with D unclear. The CDR3 is made up of 15 amino acids. The germline CDR1 and CDR2 sequences are SGHTA and FQGNSA. Trimming removed 0 bases at V and 3 bases at J, with 11 bases between. CDR3 in DNA: TGTGCCAGCAGCTTAGCAGGGCTTCGGGACTATGGCTACACCTTC. Its protein product is CASSLAGLRDYGYTF.

The chain combines TRBV5-4 with TRBJ2-4; 10 positions match TRBD2. Trimming cost V 4 bases and J 13 bases; bases outside gene matches: 14. This CDR3 is built from 15 residues. Germline V gives CDR1 SGHNT, CDR2 YYREEE (reference sequence). Here the CDR3 DNA reads TGTGCCAGCAGCCCAGGTAGCGGGAGGTTTTGTGAGCAGTACTTC. Amino acid sequence: CASSPGSGRFCEQYF.

This clonotype was detected only a few times. The V and J genes are TRBV7-2 and TRBJ1-4, with 8 positions matching TRBD1. Germline CDR1 reads SGHTA; CDR2 reads FQGNSA. V was clipped by 5 bases and J by 8 bases; unmatched bases: 13. This CDR3 has 16 residues. The CDR3 DNA is TGTGCCAGCAGCCCCGCCGGCGGGACAGGTCGCGAAAAACTGTTTTTT. Protein product: CASSPAGGTGREKLFF.

V gene TRBV3-1 combines with J gene TRBJ2-3; 9 bases are shared with TRBD1. The CDR3 has 17 amino acids. J lost 3 bases, V lost 3 bases, and 10 bases had no gene match. The V gene's germline CDR1 is LGHDT and CDR2 YNNKEL (reference sequence). This CDR3 is CASSQNSGTGRTDTQYF. The CDR3 bases are TGTGCCAGCAGCCAGAACTCCGGGACAGGGAGGACAGATACGCAGTATTTT.